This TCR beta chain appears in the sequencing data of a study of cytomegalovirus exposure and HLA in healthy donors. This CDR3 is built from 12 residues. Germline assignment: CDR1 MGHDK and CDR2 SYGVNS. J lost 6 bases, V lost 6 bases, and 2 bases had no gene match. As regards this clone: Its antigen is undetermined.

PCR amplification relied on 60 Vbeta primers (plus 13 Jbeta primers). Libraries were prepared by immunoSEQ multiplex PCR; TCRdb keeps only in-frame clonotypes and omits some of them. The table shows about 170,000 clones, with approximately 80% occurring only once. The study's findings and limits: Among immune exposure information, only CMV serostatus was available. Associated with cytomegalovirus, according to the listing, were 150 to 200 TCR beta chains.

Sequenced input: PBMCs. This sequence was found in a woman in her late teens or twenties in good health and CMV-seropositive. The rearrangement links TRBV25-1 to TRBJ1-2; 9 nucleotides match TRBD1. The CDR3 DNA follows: TGTGCCAGCAGAGGACAGGGGCATGGCTACACCTTC. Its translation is CASRGQGHGYTF.